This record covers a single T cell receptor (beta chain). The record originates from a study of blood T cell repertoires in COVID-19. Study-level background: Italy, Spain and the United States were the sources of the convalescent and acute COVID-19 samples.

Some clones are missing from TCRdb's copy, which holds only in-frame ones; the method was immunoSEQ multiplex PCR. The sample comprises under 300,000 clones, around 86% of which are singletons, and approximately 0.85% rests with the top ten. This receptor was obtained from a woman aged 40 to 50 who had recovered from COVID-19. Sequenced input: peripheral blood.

The CDR3 spells CASSFRDRRPYEQYF. CDR3 in DNA: TGTGCCAGCAGCTTTAGGGACAGGCGTCCCTACGAGCAGTACTTC. V gene TRBV13 combines with J gene TRBJ2-7; 8 bases map to TRBD1. The CDR3 length is 15 residues. Unmatched junction bases numbered 6, after V lost 3 bases and J lost 2 bases. Germline values: CDR1 PRHDT, CDR2 FYEKMQ (reference sequence).